The clone carrying this TCR beta chain was observed a few times. What it recognizes is unknown. The sample is drawn from a study of response to subunit inactivated influenza vaccine. MiXCR, applied by TCRdb to the RT-PCR reads, yields one record per CDR3 protein. The table records hundreds of thousands of distinct CDR3 sequences, about 25% of them present only once. CDR1 and CDR2 from the germline V gene are SGHRS and YFSETQ. The CDR3 is 14 residues long. V lost 1 base and J lost 6, with 12 bases in between. The study, taken as a whole, reports: The authors proposed limited new T cell recruitment per seasonal influenza vaccination.

The source of this sequence is a man aged 45-65 years who received an inactivated influenza vaccine. The genes are TRBV5-1 and TRBJ2-3; D is possibly TRBD2 (5 bases). The starting material was CD4+ T cells sorted from PBMCs, obtained about 5 days after vaccination. CDR3 bases: TGCGCCAGCAGCTTGTCGCTAGCATCGGATACGCAGTATTTT. Its protein is CASSLSLASDTQYF.